This is a list of T cell receptor beta chains from one sample in a study of Tregs in tolerant kidney transplant recipients. Profiled with immunoSEQ multiplex PCR; TCRdb holds only in-frame clones, not every one. The table records 240,000 or so clones, around 81% of them present only once. Sequenced: CD4+ T cells from blood. All receptors derive from a human donor in good health. Both conserved end residues are part of each CDR3. A D gene is named only where the DNA matches it firmly. Clone size is shown for a subset of rows, as once, few, many or a class of expanded clone.

D gene: .
CDR3 length: 14
V gene: TRBV4-2
clone size: .
J gene: TRBJ1-4
CDR3 protein: CASSQDAGYEKLFF
CDR3 DNA: TGTGCCAGCAGCCAAGATGCCGGGTACGAAAAACTGTTTTTT

D gene: .
CDR3 length: 15
V gene: TRBV19
clone size: .
J gene: TRBJ2-7
CDR3 protein: CASSPAFTGPYEQYF
CDR3 DNA: TGTGCCAGTAGTCCTGCGTTTACAGGGCCCTACGAGCAGTACTTC

D gene: TRBD2
CDR3 length: 15
V gene: TRBV7-2
clone size: few
J gene: TRBJ2-2
CDR3 protein: CASSWRTSGTGELFF
CDR3 DNA: TGTGCCAGCAGCTGGCGGACTAGCGGGACCGGGGAGCTGTTTTTT

D gene: TRBD2
CDR3 length: 17
V gene: TRBV2
clone size: .
J gene: TRBJ2-5
CDR3 protein: CASSENGLAGGGETQYF
CDR3 DNA: TGTGCCAGCAGTGAAAATGGACTAGCGGGTGGAGGGGAGACCCAGTACTTC

D gene: .
CDR3 length: 16
V gene: TRBV15
clone size: .
J gene: TRBJ2-7
CDR3 protein: CATSRGRNRAVYEQYF
CDR3 DNA: TGTGCCACCAGCAGGGGGAGGAACAGGGCGGTCTACGAGCAGTACTTC

D gene: .
CDR3 length: 17
V gene: TRBV7-2
clone size: .
J gene: TRBJ2-6
CDR3 protein: CASSLSPSSSGANVLTF
CDR3 DNA: TGTGCCAGCAGCTTATCACCTTCGAGCTCTGGGGCCAACGTCCTGACTTTC

D gene: .
CDR3 length: 14
V gene: TRBV2
clone size: .
J gene: TRBJ2-1
CDR3 protein: CASSGPGQYNEQFF
CDR3 DNA: TGTGCCAGCAGTGGACCGGGCCAGTACAATGAGCAGTTCTTC

D gene: TRBD2
CDR3 length: 14
V gene: TRBV6-5
clone size: few
J gene: TRBJ2-5
CDR3 protein: CASSYGGGAETQYF
CDR3 DNA: TGTGCCAGCAGTTACGGCGGGGGGGCGGAGACCCAGTACTTC

D gene: TRBD2
CDR3 length: 17
V gene: TRBV18
clone size: .
J gene: TRBJ2-2
CDR3 protein: CASSPLAGLPNTGELFF
CDR3 DNA: TGTGCCAGCTCACCACTAGCGGGGCTTCCGAACACCGGGGAGCTGTTTTTT

D gene: TRBD2
CDR3 length: 18
V gene: TRBV19
clone size: .
J gene: TRBJ2-3
CDR3 protein: CASTFGTLGVAGADTQYF
CDR3 DNA: TGTGCCAGTACCTTCGGGACTTTGGGAGTAGCGGGAGCAGATACGCAGTATTTT

D gene: TRBD1
CDR3 length: 16
V gene: TRBV27
clone size: .
J gene: TRBJ2-2
CDR3 protein: CASSWLPGQGAGELFF
CDR3 DNA: TGTGCCAGCAGTTGGCTTCCGGGACAGGGTGCCGGGGAGCTGTTTTTT

D gene: .
CDR3 length: 13
V gene: TRBV11-2
clone size: .
J gene: TRBJ2-7
CDR3 protein: CASSLGLRYEQYF
CDR3 DNA: TGTGCCAGCAGCTTAGGACTGCGCTACGAGCAGTACTTC

D gene: .
CDR3 length: 14
V gene: TRBV18
clone size: .
J gene: TRBJ2-3
CDR3 protein: CASSTGLGTDTQYF
CDR3 DNA: TGTGCCAGCTCGACGGGGCTCGGCACAGATACGCAGTATTTT

D gene: .
CDR3 length: 15
V gene: TRBV5-1
clone size: .
J gene: TRBJ2-1
CDR3 protein: CASSLEPISLDEQFF
CDR3 DNA: TGCGCCAGCAGCTTGGAGCCGATATCCCTCGATGAGCAGTTCTTC

D gene: .
CDR3 length: 15
V gene: TRBV6-4
clone size: .
J gene: TRBJ1-3
CDR3 protein: CASSINPGPGNTIYF
CDR3 DNA: TGTGCCAGCAGTATTAACCCAGGGCCTGGAAACACCATATATTTT

D gene: .
CDR3 length: 14
V gene: TRBV11-3
clone size: .
J gene: TRBJ2-7
CDR3 protein: CASSLRGHNYEQYF
CDR3 DNA: TGTGCCAGCAGCTTAAGAGGACATAATTACGAGCAGTACTTC

D gene: TRBD2
CDR3 length: 20
V gene: TRBV7-8
clone size: .
J gene: TRBJ2-7
CDR3 protein: CASSLALGVAGGPRRDEQYF
CDR3 DNA: TGTGCCAGCAGCTTAGCGCTCGGGGTAGCGGGGGGGCCGAGGAGGGACGAGCAGTACTTC

D gene: .
CDR3 length: 15
V gene: TRBV5-1
clone size: .
J gene: TRBJ2-7
CDR3 protein: CASSPGPVPPYEQYF
CDR3 DNA: TGCGCCAGCAGCCCCGGACCTGTGCCCCCCTACGAGCAGTACTTC

D gene: .
CDR3 length: 13
V gene: TRBV2
clone size: few
J gene: TRBJ2-5
CDR3 protein: CASSRNREETQYF
CDR3 DNA: TGTGCCAGCAGCCGGAACAGGGAGGAGACCCAGTACTTC

D gene: TRBD1
CDR3 length: 15
V gene: TRBV5-4
clone size: .
J gene: TRBJ2-3
CDR3 protein: CASSRGGQGTDTQYF
CDR3 DNA: TGTGCCAGCAGTCGCGGGGGACAGGGGACAGATACGCAGTATTTT

D gene: TRBD2
CDR3 length: 16
V gene: TRBV10-3
clone size: .
J gene: TRBJ2-5
CDR3 protein: CAISDRTSGSKETQYF
CDR3 DNA: TGTGCCATCAGTGACAGGACTAGCGGGTCGAAAGAGACCCAGTACTTC

D gene: TRBD2
CDR3 length: 17
V gene: TRBV5-4
clone size: .
J gene: TRBJ2-2
CDR3 protein: CASSLGGLAGSTGELFF
CDR3 DNA: TGTGCCAGCAGCTTGGGAGGACTAGCGGGGTCCACCGGGGAGCTGTTTTTT

D gene: TRBD1
CDR3 length: 15
V gene: TRBV4-1
clone size: few
J gene: TRBJ1-5
CDR3 protein: CASSQVDRGHQPQHF
CDR3 DNA: TGCGCCAGCAGCCAGGTGGACAGGGGACATCAGCCCCAGCATTTT

D gene: TRBD2
CDR3 length: 15
V gene: TRBV6-5
clone size: .
J gene: TRBJ2-1
CDR3 protein: CASSPQGLVLYEQFF
CDR3 DNA: TGTGCCAGCAGTCCCCAAGGACTAGTTCTTTATGAGCAGTTCTTC

D gene: TRBD1
CDR3 length: 14
V gene: TRBV7-6
clone size: few
J gene: TRBJ2-7
CDR3 protein: CASTTGTGTYEQYF
CDR3 DNA: TGTGCCAGCACCACCGGGACAGGAACCTACGAGCAGTACTTC

D gene: TRBD1
CDR3 length: 14
V gene: TRBV30
clone size: .
J gene: TRBJ2-5
CDR3 protein: CAWSVGQGQETQYF
CDR3 DNA: TGTGCCTGGAGTGTGGGACAGGGACAAGAGACCCAGTACTTC

D gene: .
CDR3 length: 13
V gene: TRBV6-6
clone size: .
J gene: TRBJ2-7
CDR3 protein: CASSLVSSYEQYF
CDR3 DNA: TGTGCCAGCAGCCTAGTGAGCTCCTACGAGCAGTACTTC

D gene: .
CDR3 length: 16
V gene: TRBV27
clone size: .
J gene: TRBJ2-3
CDR3 protein: CASTLSGTRSTDTQYF
CDR3 DNA: TGTGCCAGCACTTTGTCCGGGACTCGAAGCACAGATACGCAGTATTTT

D gene: TRBD2
CDR3 length: 15
V gene: TRBV9
clone size: .
J gene: TRBJ2-1
CDR3 protein: CASSVGLAGDHEQFF
CDR3 DNA: TGTGCCAGCAGCGTAGGACTAGCGGGAGACCATGAGCAGTTCTTC

D gene: .
CDR3 length: 13
V gene: TRBV11-2
clone size: .
J gene: TRBJ1-2
CDR3 protein: CASSPGPNYGYTF
CDR3 DNA: TGTGCCAGCAGCCCTGGGCCGAACTATGGCTACACCTTC

D gene: TRBD1
CDR3 length: 14
V gene: TRBV6-1
clone size: .
J gene: TRBJ2-5
CDR3 protein: CASSDRGLMETQYF
CDR3 DNA: TGTGCCAGCAGTGACAGGGGGTTGATGGAGACCCAGTACTTC

D gene: TRBD1
CDR3 length: 15
V gene: TRBV5-6
clone size: .
J gene: TRBJ1-1
CDR3 protein: CASSFPGQGWTEAFF
CDR3 DNA: TGTGCCAGCAGCTTTCCGGGACAGGGTTGGACTGAAGCTTTCTTT

D gene: TRBD1
CDR3 length: 15
V gene: TRBV2
clone size: .
J gene: TRBJ1-6
CDR3 protein: CASTSRQGTNSPLHF
CDR3 DNA: TGTGCCAGCACCAGCCGACAGGGGACAAATTCACCCCTCCACTTT

D gene: TRBD1
CDR3 length: 15
V gene: TRBV18
clone size: .
J gene: TRBJ1-1
CDR3 protein: CASSQDRGLNTEAFF
CDR3 DNA: TGTGCCAGCTCACAAGACAGGGGCCTGAACACTGAAGCTTTCTTT

D gene: .
CDR3 length: 14
V gene: TRBV5-1
clone size: .
J gene: TRBJ2-5
CDR3 protein: CASSLGGRQETQYF
CDR3 DNA: TGCGCCAGCAGCTTGGGCGGCCGACAAGAGACCCAGTACTTC

D gene: TRBD2
CDR3 length: 17
V gene: TRBV5-4
clone size: .
J gene: TRBJ2-3
CDR3 protein: CASSSGGTSPLAGTQYF
CDR3 DNA: TGTGCCAGCAGCAGTGGAGGGACTAGCCCTTTGGCAGGTACGCAGTATTTT

D gene: .
CDR3 length: 16
V gene: TRBV21-1
clone size: .
J gene: TRBJ1-1
CDR3 protein: CASSKEERALDTEAFF
CDR3 DNA: TGTGCCAGCAGCAAAGAGGAGAGGGCCTTAGACACTGAAGCTTTCTTT

D gene: TRBD2
CDR3 length: 18
V gene: TRBV7-9
clone size: .
J gene: TRBJ2-1
CDR3 protein: CASSLGSGGPVRNNEQFF
CDR3 DNA: TGTGCCAGCAGCTTAGGCAGCGGGGGTCCTGTGAGAAACAATGAGCAGTTCTTC